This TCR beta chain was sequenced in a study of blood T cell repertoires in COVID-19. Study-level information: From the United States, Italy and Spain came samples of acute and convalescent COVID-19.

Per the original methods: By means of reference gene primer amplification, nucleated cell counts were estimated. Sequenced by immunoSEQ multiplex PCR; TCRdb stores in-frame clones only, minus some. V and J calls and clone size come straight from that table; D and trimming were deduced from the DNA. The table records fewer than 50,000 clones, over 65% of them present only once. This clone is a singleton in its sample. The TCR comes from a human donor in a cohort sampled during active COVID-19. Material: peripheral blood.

The DNA for the CDR3 is TGTGCCAGCAGCAAAGACTTGGGGGGGGCAACTAATGAAAAACTGTTTTTT. Translation gives CASSKDLGGATNEKLFF. The genes are TRBV21-1 and TRBJ1-4. TRBV21-1 constitutes a pseudogene. This CDR3 contains 17 residues.